The next 27 T cell receptor beta chains were all read from a single sample in a study of spatial heterogeneity in lung cancer. Documented time point: sample taken at primary tumor resection. Sequencing covered unsorted whole RNA taken from tumor, nontumor lung or frozen PBMC. TCRdb reprocessed the 5' RACE reads via MiXCR and lists one record per CDR3 protein. The sample holds 15,000 or so distinct CDR3 sequences; around a fifth are singletons and the top ten take about 20%. The source was PBMCs, collected at surgery. These receptors all come from a female donor with early-stage non-small cell lung cancer.

The chain employs TRBV6-2 or TRBV6-3 and TRBJ2-1, with D possibly TRBD2 on 6 matching bases. The germline CDR1 and CDR2 sequences are MNHEY and SVGEGT. CDR3 length: 17 amino acids. V lost 2 bases and J lost 4, with 18 bases in between. Here the CDR3 DNA reads TGTGCCAGCAGTTACGGCGGTGGGGGAGGTCAGTACAATGAGCAGTTCTTC. Amino acids: CASSYGGGGGQYNEQFF.

This clonotype was picked up many times. This chain connects TRBV4-3 to TRBJ1-2, with D hard to call. From germline, CDR1 is LGHNA and CDR2 YSLEER. Trimming shortened V by 1 base and J by 4 bases, and 13 bases separated the two germline ends. CDR3 length: 15 residues. The CDR3 loop is CASSQGAVVSYGYTF. The CDR3 nucleotides are TGCGCCAGCAGCCAAGGGGCGGTTGTTAGCTATGGCTACACCTTC.

This clonotype showed up just a few times. This sequence joins TRBV6-1 and TRBJ2-4; 8 nucleotides line up with TRBD1. CDR3 length: 15 residues. Germline CDR1 MNHNS, CDR2 SASEGT. After removal of 8 bases from V and 2 bases from J, the junction contained 8 bases not matched to a gene. CDR3 amino acids: CASHRGTVTKNIQYF. The CDR3 DNA reads TGTGCCAGCCACAGGGGGACCGTCACCAAAAACATTCAGTACTTC.

This clonotype was counted at least ten times. The rearrangement joins TRBV11-2 to TRBJ2-5, with D possibly matching TRBD1 (5 bases). Germline CDR1 reads SGHAT; CDR2 reads FQNNGV. This CDR3 is built from 13 residues. V lost 3 bases to trimming and J lost 4 bases, with 9 bases between them. In DNA form, the CDR3 reads TGTGCCAGCAGCTTCTTAGGGGTAGAGACCCAGTACTTC. It encodes CASSFLGVETQYF.

In its sample, this clonotype was seen a few times. The J gene is TRBJ2-2, the V gene TRBV9, with 8 nucleotides matching TRBD2. CDR1 SGDLS and CDR2 YYNGEE come from the germline V gene. CDR3 length: 23 amino acids. After removal of 2 bases from V and 0 bases from J, the junction contained 24 bases not matched to a gene. CDR3 region: CASSVNPVSRVERGRTNTGELFF. The CDR3 DNA reads as TGTGCCAGCAGCGTTAACCCTGTCTCTAGGGTCGAGCGGGGGCGAACGAACACCGGGGAGCTGTTTTTT. Filled out from reference TRBV9 and TRBJ2-2, the complete variable domain reads DSGVTQTPKHLITATGQRVTLRCSPRSGDLSVYWYQQSLDQGLQFLIQYYNGEERAKGNILERFSAQQFPDLHSELNLSSLELGDSALYFCASSVNPVSRVERGRTNTGELFFGEGSRLTVL.

This rearrangement joins TRBV2 to TRBJ2-3, with D unresolved. V lost 8 bases and J lost 4, with 13 bases in between. The germline V gene encodes CDR1 SNHLY and CDR2 FYNNEI. There are 13 residues in the CDR3. CDR3 nucleotides: TGTGCCAGCCGAAAGGGTGGGCCAGATACGCAGTATTTT. This codes for CASRKGGPDTQYF.

In its sample, this clonotype was seen many times. The V and J genes are TRBV6-2 or TRBV6-3 and TRBJ2-1, with 8 bases aligning to TRBD2. This CDR3 has 15 amino acids. Germline trimming cut 2 bases from V and 4 bases from J; bases unmatched to any gene: 4. Germline CDR1 is MNHEY and CDR2 is SVGEGT. The CDR3 nucleotides read TGTGCCAGCAGTTACGACGGGAGGGGGTACAATGAGCAGTTCTTC. Its translation is CASSYDGRGYNEQFF.

The chain combines TRBV28 with TRBJ2-7; 9 nucleotides align to TRBD1. The V gene end was trimmed by 6 bases and the J gene end by 3 bases; junction bases not matched to a gene: 9. This CDR3 comprises 15 residues. In germline, CDR1 is MDHEN, CDR2 SYDVKM. The CDR3 region has the DNA TGTGCCAGCAGCTCCCGGGACAGGGTCGTCTACGAGCAGTACTTC. The encoded protein is CASSSRDRVVYEQYF.

The chain has TRBV19 and TRBJ1-5; 12 nucleotides align to TRBD1. V was pared by 5 bases and J by 5 bases, with 7 bases of the junction left unmatched. The germline gives CDR1 LNHDA, CDR2 SQIVND (reference sequence). The CDR3 runs 16 residues. CDR3 sequence: CASSPPGQGAYQPQHF. The DNA for the CDR3 is TGTGCCAGTAGTCCACCGGGACAGGGGGCCTATCAGCCCCAGCATTTT.

This clonotype is categorized as medium-sized. The J gene is TRBJ2-7, the V gene TRBV24-1, with 7 bases identical to TRBD2. There are 17 residues in the CDR3. Germline CDR1 is KGHDR and CDR2 is SFDVKD. Germline trimming cut 3 bases from V and 0 bases from J; bases unmatched to any gene: 10. As DNA, the CDR3 is TGTGCCACCAGTGATCCCCCCGCGGGGGATGGCTCCTACGAGCAGTACTTC. Its protein product is CATSDPPAGDGSYEQYF.

Ten or more counts support this clonotype. The CDR3 DNA follows: TGTGCCACCAGTGATCCCTCACGGGATAAGGTAGATACGCAGTATTTT. It codes for CATSDPSRDKVDTQYF. V is TRBV24-1 and J is TRBJ2-3, with D tentatively TRBD2 (5 bases). This CDR3 spans 16 amino acids. Trimming left V 3 bases short and J 5 bases short, with 17 bases between. Germline CDR1 KGHDR, CDR2 SFDVKD.

The V call is TRBV4-3, the J call TRBJ2-7; D is possibly TRBD1 (6 bases). The CDR3 loop spans 18 amino acids. V lost 1 base and J lost 7, with 26 bases in between. Germline CDR1 and CDR2: LGHNA and YSLEER. The CDR3 DNA reads as TGCGCCAGCAGCCAAGGAGCATCGAGCTGGGACACCATAGAGGAGCAGTACTTC. Its translation: CASSQGASSWDTIEEQYF.

This clonotype occurred many times. This chain uses TRBV24-1 with TRBJ1-2; 8 bases fit TRBD1. CDR1 KGHDR and CDR2 SFDVKD come from the germline V gene. V was clipped by 2 bases and J by 0 bases; unmatched bases: 10. The CDR3 is 18 amino acids. The CDR3 region has the DNA TGTGCCACCAGTGATTACGGGCCAGACAGGGGCTCTAACTATGGCTACACCTTC. This encodes CATSDYGPDRGSNYGYTF.

The V call is TRBV12-3 or TRBV12-4, the J call TRBJ2-3, with TRBD1 matching over 10 bases. The V segment lost 3 bases and the J segment 5 bases; nucleotides outside the gene matches: 11. The CDR3 loop spans 17 amino acids. Here the CDR3 reads CASSLTGLTGGLDTQYF. The CDR3 DNA is TGTGCCAGCAGTTTGACGGGCCTGACAGGGGGCCTAGATACGCAGTATTTT.

V is TRBV12-3 or TRBV12-4 and J is TRBJ2-2, with D perhaps matching TRBD1 or TRBD2 (5 bases each). The V end was cut by 7 bases, the J end by 4 bases, with 19 bases between. CDR3 length equals 16 residues. The CDR3 DNA reads TGTGCCAGCACCCTTTTTGGGGGAACGGCCACCGGGGAGCTGTTTTTT. Protein product: CASTLFGGTATGELFF.

Here the CDR3 reads CASIGRDRGRGAKNIQYF. The CDR3 DNA sequence: TGTGCCAGCATTGGCCGGGACAGGGGGCGCGGGGCCAAAAACATTCAGTACTTC. The rearrangement joins TRBV2 to TRBJ2-4; 12 bases line up with TRBD1. The CDR3 length is 18 residues. V gave up 7 bases and J gave up 1 base; unmatched junction bases: 11. The germline CDR1 and CDR2 sequences are SNHLY and FYNNEI.

This clonotype was recorded at least ten times. J is TRBJ2-1 and V is TRBV5-1; the D gene could be TRBD1 or TRBD2 (6 bases each). Trimming shortened V by 2 bases and J by 0 bases, and 9 bases separated the two germline ends. Germline assignment: CDR1 SGHRS and CDR2 YFSETQ. This CDR3 has 15 residues. This CDR3 is CASSFRGPSYNEQFF. The CDR3 DNA reads TGCGCCAGCAGCTTCCGGGGGCCCTCCTACAATGAGCAGTTCTTC. The entire variable domain, with the rest obtained from reference TRBV5-1 and TRBJ2-1, is as follows: KAGVTQTPRYLIKTRGQQVTLSCSPISGHRSVSWYQQTPGQGLQFLFEYFSETQRNKGNFPGRFSGRQFSNSRSEMNVSTLELGDSALYLCASSFRGPSYNEQFFGPGTRLTVL.

This clonotype has a count of ten or more. The chain couples TRBV20-1 to TRBJ1-5; tentatively, D is TRBD1 (5 bases). Germline V gene data show CDR1 as DFQATT and CDR2 as SNEGSKA (reference sequence). Trimming stripped 5 bases from V and 0 bases from J, with 14 bases between. The CDR3 totals 15 residues. CDR3 nucleotides: TGCAGTGCTTCCGGGACCTATTATAGCAATCAGCCCCAGCATTTT. Translation gives CSASGTYYSNQPQHF.

V usage is TRBV7-3 and J usage is TRBJ1-1, with 7 bases identical to TRBD1. The CDR3 runs to 14 residues. V dropped 4 bases and J dropped 4; count of bases not matched to a gene: 6. Germline CDR1 SGHTA, CDR2 FQGTGA. The CDR3 DNA reads TGTGCCAGCAGCTCAAACCCAGGGGGCACTGAAGCTTTCTTT. This translates into CASSSNPGGTEAFF.

The table lists this clonotype with a count of one. The chain recombines TRBV27 with TRBJ1-1; 7 bases map to TRBD1. Germline-derived CDR1 and CDR2 are MNHEY and SMNVEV (reference sequence). CDR3 length: 12 amino acids. Trimming cost V 5 bases and J 11 bases; bases outside gene matches: 8. CDR3 in amino acids: CASSRTGDRAFF. DNA for the CDR3: TGTGCCAGCAGTAGAACAGGGGATCGGGCTTTCTTT.

In its sample, this clonotype was seen many times. This chain's CDR3 is CASSRRGVNTGELFF. CDR3 nucleotide sequence: TGCGCCAGCAGTAGGCGAGGGGTAAACACCGGGGAGCTGTTTTTT. The chain is built from TRBV5-1 and TRBJ2-2; D may be TRBD1 or TRBD2 (5 bases each). CDR3 length equals 15 residues. Trimming cost V 5 bases and J 2 bases, with 13 bases left between them. Germline CDR1 reads SGHRS; CDR2 reads YFSETQ.

This clonotype was counted many times. The J gene is TRBJ2-5, the V gene TRBV25-1; D ambiguous. The ends were cut back, 2 bases at V and 4 bases at J, with 14 bases in the middle. Germline V gives CDR1 MGHDK, CDR2 SYGVNS. This CDR3 has 15 amino acids. The CDR3 bases are TGTGCCAGCAGTGAACTATCCGAGTTGGGAGAGACCCAGTACTTC. It encodes CASSELSELGETQYF. Full variable domain (missing parts from reference TRBV25-1 and TRBJ2-5): EADIYQTPRYLVIGTGKKITLECSQTMGHDKMYWYQQDPGMELHLIHYSYGVNSTEKGDLSSESTVSRIRTEHFPLTLESARPSHTSQYLCASSELSELGETQYFGPGTRLLVL.

The chain has TRBV10-3 and TRBJ1-1, with TRBD1 matching over 9 bases. CDR3 size: 16 residues. Germline-derived CDR1 and CDR2 are ENHRY and SYGVKD. Trimming cost V 6 bases and J 3 bases; bases outside gene matches: 11. Written as DNA, the CDR3 is TGTGCCATCAGCCCCGGGACAGGGTCGTCTCACACTGAAGCTTTCTTT. It yields the protein CAISPGTGSSHTEAFF.

This clonotype was observed at least ten times. The gene calls are TRBV6-5 and TRBJ1-1; D possibly corresponds to TRBD1 (6 bases). This CDR3 region has 13 residues. CDR1 is MNHEY and CDR2 is SVGAGI in the germline V gene. CDR3 residues: CASAGQGSTEAFF. Written as DNA, the CDR3 is TGTGCGTCGGCGGGGCAGGGGAGCACTGAAGCTTTCTTT.

This clonotype was detected many times. The chain has TRBV7-8 and TRBJ2-5; 11 bases map to TRBD2. In germline, CDR1 is SGHVS, CDR2 FQNEAQ. The CDR3 spans 17 residues. After removal of 4 bases from V and 5 bases from J, the junction contained 12 bases not matched to a gene. CDR3 sequence (DNA): TGTGCCAGCAGCTCCCCACCGATAGCGGGAGGGCTGGAGACCCAGTACTTC. This sequence encodes CASSSPPIAGGLETQYF.

This clonotype has at least ten counts. The chain links TRBV19 to TRBJ1-1; the match to TRBD1 covers 8 bases. Germline lookup yields CDR1 LNHDA and CDR2 SQIVND (reference sequence). V dropped 5 bases and J dropped 4; count of bases not matched to a gene: 3. The CDR3 sequence is 13 residues long. The CDR3 protein is CASSLDRVTEAFF. The DNA for the CDR3 is TGTGCCAGTAGTCTGGACAGGGTCACTGAAGCTTTCTTT.

This clonotype was recorded once. The chain links TRBV7-8 to TRBJ1-1; tentatively, D is TRBD1 (5 bases). The CDR3 is 14 amino acids. In germline, CDR1 is SGHVS, CDR2 FQNEAQ. Between the trimmed V and J ends, which lost 5 bases and 3 bases, there was a span of 13 bases. The CDR3 protein is CASSADRLDTEAFF. The DNA of the CDR3 is TGTGCCAGCAGCGCAGACAGATTGGACACTGAAGCTTTCTTT.